The clone carrying this T cell receptor (beta chain) was seen many times. The time point here: after trial treatment. Specified treatment: LDRT plus nivolumab, ipilimumab, low-dose cyclophosphamide and aspirin (RACIN trial). TRAV- and TRBV-specific primers primed first-strand cDNA, covering alpha and beta chains. With a constant-region primer and a V-primer adapter, TCRs were subjected to roughly 18 PCR cycles of amplification. TCRdb analysed the reads with MiXCR anew, one entry per CDR3 protein. Of 100,000 or so distinct CDR3 sequences in the sample, less than 25% are singletons; the top ten hold 4.1%. These data are taken from a study of low-dose radiotherapy and immunotherapy resistance in tumors. Study-level background: Cohort 1 patients were irradiated with 0.5 Gy fractions every 2 weeks to 6.5 Gy total.

CDR1 and CDR2 (germline): KGHSH, LQKENI. With 6 bases removed from V and 0 bases from J, the gap between germline ends came to 15 bases. The CDR3 sequence is 15 residues long. The clonotype comes from a male donor with prostate cancer. This rearrangement joins TRBV18 to TRBJ2-7, with a tentative D call TRBD1 (5 bases). The input for sequencing was PBMCs, taken after low-dose radiotherapy plus immunotherapy. The CDR3 DNA reads as TGTGCCAGCTCTTTCCTAGGGGAAAGCTCCTACGAGCAGTACTTC. The encoded protein is CASSFLGESSYEQYF.